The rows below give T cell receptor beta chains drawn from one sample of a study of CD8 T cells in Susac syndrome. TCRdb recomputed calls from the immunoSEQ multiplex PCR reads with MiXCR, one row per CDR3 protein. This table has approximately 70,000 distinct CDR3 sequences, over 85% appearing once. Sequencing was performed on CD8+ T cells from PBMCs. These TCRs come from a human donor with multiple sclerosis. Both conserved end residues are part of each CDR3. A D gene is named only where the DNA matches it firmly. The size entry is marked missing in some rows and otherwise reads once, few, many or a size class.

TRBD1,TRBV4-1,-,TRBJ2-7,CASSRGQAYEQYF,TGCGCCAGCAGCCGTGGACAGGCCTACGAGCAGTACTTC
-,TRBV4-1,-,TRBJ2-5,CASSQDRDLGETQYF,TGCGCCAGCAGCCAAGACAGGGATTTGGGGGAGACCCAGTACTTC
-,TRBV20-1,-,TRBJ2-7,CSAKPSNSPPGYEQYF,TGCAGTGCTAAACCTTCGAACTCTCCCCCGGGGTACGAGCAGTACTTC
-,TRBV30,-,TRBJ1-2,CAWKGKGLNYGYTF,TGTGCCTGGAAAGGGAAGGGCCTTAACTATGGCTACACCTTC
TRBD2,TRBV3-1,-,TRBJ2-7,CASSQGMGLALNEQYF,TGTGCCAGCAGCCAAGGGATGGGACTAGCCCTGAACGAGCAGTACTTC
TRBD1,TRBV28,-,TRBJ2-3,CASSFSGGDNTQYF,TGTGCCAGCAGTTTCTCAGGGGGCGATAATACGCAGTATTTT
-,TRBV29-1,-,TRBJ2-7,CSVETQDRAYEQYF,TGCAGCGTTGAAACCCAAGACAGAGCCTACGAGCAGTACTTC
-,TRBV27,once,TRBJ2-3,CAILGTANTQYF,TGTGCCATCTTGGGCACGGCAAATACGCAGTATTTT
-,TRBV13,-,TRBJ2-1,CASSSRLGGIEQFF,TGTGCCAGCAGCTCAAGACTAGGAGGTATTGAGCAGTTCTTC
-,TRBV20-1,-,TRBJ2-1,CSARDIGDPYNEQFF,TGCAGTGCTAGAGATATTGGGGATCCCTACAATGAGCAGTTCTTC
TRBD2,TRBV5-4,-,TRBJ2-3,CASSPGTSGYTDTQYF,TGTGCCAGCAGCCCCGGGACTAGCGGGTACACAGATACGCAGTATTTT
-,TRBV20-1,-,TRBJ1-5,CSAKGPENSNQPQHF,TGCAGTGCTAAAGGACCCGAGAATAGCAATCAGCCCCAGCATTTT
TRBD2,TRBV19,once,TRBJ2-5,CASSTSGGETQYF,TGTGCCAGTAGTACGAGCGGGGGGGAGACCCAGTACTTC
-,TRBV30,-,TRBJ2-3,CAWSGGTQDTQYF,TGTGCCTGGAGTGGGGGGACACAGGATACGCAGTATTTT
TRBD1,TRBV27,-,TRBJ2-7,CASSLTDRVAHEQYF,TGTGCCAGCAGTTTAACCGACAGGGTAGCCCACGAGCAGTACTTC
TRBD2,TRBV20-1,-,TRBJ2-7,CSAWVGGSGYEQYF,TGCAGTGCTTGGGTAGGCGGGAGCGGCTACGAGCAGTACTTC
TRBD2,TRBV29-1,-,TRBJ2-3,CSVDGRTRQSDTQYF,TGCAGCGTTGACGGCAGGACTAGACAGTCAGATACGCAGTATTTT
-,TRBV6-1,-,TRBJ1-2,CASLRGSYGYTF,TGTGCCAGTCTACGGGGGTCCTATGGCTACACCTTC
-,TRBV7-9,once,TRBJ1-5,CASSRTQDSNQPQHF,TGTGCCAGCAGCCGGACCCAGGATAGCAATCAGCCCCAGCATTTT
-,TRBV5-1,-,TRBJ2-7,CASSLAGQQTYEQYF,TGCGCCAGCAGCTTGGCCGGCCAGCAGACCTACGAGCAGTACTTC
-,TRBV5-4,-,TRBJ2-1,CASSLSGLSSYNEQFF,TGTGCCAGCAGCTTGTCTGGACTCAGCTCCTACAATGAGCAGTTCTTC
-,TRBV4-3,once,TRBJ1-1,CASSQDRTGDTEAFF,TGCGCCAGCAGCCAAGATCGGACTGGCGACACTGAAGCTTTCTTT
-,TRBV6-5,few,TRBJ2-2,CASSYRGESGELFF,TGTGCCAGCAGTTACAGGGGCGAGAGCGGGGAGCTGTTTTTT
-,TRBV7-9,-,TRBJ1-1,CASSLEVGGLLAEAFF,TGTGCCAGCAGCTTAGAAGTGGGCGGTCTGTTGGCTGAAGCTTTCTTT
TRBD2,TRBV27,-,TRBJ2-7,CASSSPLAGVYEQYF,TGTGCCAGCAGTTCCCCTTTAGCGGGCGTATACGAGCAGTACTTC
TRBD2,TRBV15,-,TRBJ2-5,CATSREGPAGGSDQYF,TGTGCCACCAGCAGAGAGGGTCCAGCGGGAGGTTCAGACCAGTACTTC
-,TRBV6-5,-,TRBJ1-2,CASSYERERGYTF,TGTGCCAGCAGTTACGAAAGGGAACGTGGCTACACCTTC
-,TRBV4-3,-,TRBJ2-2,CASSQDGDWELFF,TGCGCCAGCAGCCAAGATGGGGATTGGGAGCTGTTTTTT
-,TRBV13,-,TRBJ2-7,CASSLPGHGYEQYF,TGTGCCAGCAGCTTACCAGGACACGGATACGAGCAGTACTTC
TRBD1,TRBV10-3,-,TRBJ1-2,CAIRRGTGGWYGYTF,TGTGCCATCAGGCGAGGGACAGGTGGTTGGTATGGCTACACCTTC
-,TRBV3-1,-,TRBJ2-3,CASSPKWAGRYTDTQYF,TGTGCCAGCAGCCCCAAGTGGGCGGGCCGATACACAGATACGCAGTATTTT
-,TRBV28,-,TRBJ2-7,CASSSFEGGDYEQYF,TGTGCCAGCAGTTCCTTTGAGGGCGGGGACTACGAGCAGTACTTC
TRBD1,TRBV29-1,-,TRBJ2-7,CSVVGTGTGSYEQYF,TGCAGCGTTGTGGGGACAGGGACCGGCTCCTACGAGCAGTACTTC
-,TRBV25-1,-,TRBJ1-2,CASSRAQYYGYTF,TGTGCCAGCAGTCGCGCACAGTACTATGGCTACACCTTC
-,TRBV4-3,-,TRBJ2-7,CASSQVISGTSVFSEQYF,TGCGCCAGCAGCCAAGTTATCTCGGGGACGAGCGTGTTCTCCGAGCAGTACTTC
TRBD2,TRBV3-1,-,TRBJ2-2,CASSHPRNGTSMAGELFF,TGTGCCAGCAGCCACCCTCGCAACGGGACTAGTATGGCCGGGGAGCTGTTTTTT
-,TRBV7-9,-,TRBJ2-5,CASSSPSGQETQYF,TGTGCCAGCAGCTCCCCGAGTGGCCAAGAGACCCAGTACTTC
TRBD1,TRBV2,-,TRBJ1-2,CASSWDRSNGYTF,TGTGCCAGCAGTTGGGACAGATCAAATGGCTACACCTTC
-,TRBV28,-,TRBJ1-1,CASSLSGSRVRTFF,TGTGCCAGCAGTTTGTCCGGGAGCCGGGTGAGGACTTTCTTT
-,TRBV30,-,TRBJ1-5,CAWRSAGNQPQHF,TGTGCCTGGCGGTCGGCAGGCAATCAGCCCCAGCATTTT
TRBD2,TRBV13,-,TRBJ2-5,CASSSRGGTYQETQYF,TGTGCCAGCAGCTCTCGCGGGGGGACGTACCAAGAGACCCAGTACTTC
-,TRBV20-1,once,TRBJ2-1,CSGTGAGNEQFF,TGCAGTGGGACTGGGGCGGGGAATGAGCAGTTCTTC
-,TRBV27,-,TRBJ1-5,CASSLLDGSNQPQHF,TGTGCCAGCAGTTTATTAGACGGTAGCAATCAGCCCCAGCATTTT
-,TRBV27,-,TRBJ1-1,CATKSGGTEAFF,TGTGCCACCAAGAGTGGGGGCACTGAAGCTTTCTTT
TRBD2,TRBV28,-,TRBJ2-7,CASSSQREGLREQYF,TGTGCCAGCAGTTCTCAGCGGGAGGGCCTTCGAGAGCAGTACTTC
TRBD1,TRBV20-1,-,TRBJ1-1,CSAEHGQGHTEAFF,TGCAGTGCTGAACATGGACAGGGTCACACTGAAGCTTTCTTT
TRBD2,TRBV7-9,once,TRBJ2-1,CASNPWTGGDYNEQFF,TGTGCCAGCAACCCTTGGACGGGGGGGGATTACAATGAGCAGTTCTTC
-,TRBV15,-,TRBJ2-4,CATGLQEENIQYF,TGTGCCACCGGGCTGCAGGAAGAAAACATTCAGTACTTC
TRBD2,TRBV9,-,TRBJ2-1,CASSLPGTSAFSSSYNEQFF,TGTGCCAGCAGCCTCCCCGGGACTAGCGCCTTCTCGAGCTCCTACAATGAGCAGTTCTTC
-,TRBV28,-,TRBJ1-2,CASSFNGAGYTF,TGTGCCAGCAGTTTTAACGGGGCTGGCTACACCTTC
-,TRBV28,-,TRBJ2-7,CASSSRVRTLLEQYF,TGTGCCAGCAGTTCACGGGTGAGGACACTACTCGAGCAGTACTTC
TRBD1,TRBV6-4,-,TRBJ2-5,CASSDTWTGDVETQYF,TGTGCCAGCAGTGACACATGGACAGGGGATGTAGAGACCCAGTACTTC
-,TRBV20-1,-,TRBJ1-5,CSAPAQGISNQPQHF,TGCAGTGCTCCAGCTCAGGGAATTAGCAATCAGCCCCAGCATTTT
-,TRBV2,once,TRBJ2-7,CASKVQAISDEQYF,TGTGCCAGCAAAGTTCAGGCAATAAGCGACGAGCAGTACTTC